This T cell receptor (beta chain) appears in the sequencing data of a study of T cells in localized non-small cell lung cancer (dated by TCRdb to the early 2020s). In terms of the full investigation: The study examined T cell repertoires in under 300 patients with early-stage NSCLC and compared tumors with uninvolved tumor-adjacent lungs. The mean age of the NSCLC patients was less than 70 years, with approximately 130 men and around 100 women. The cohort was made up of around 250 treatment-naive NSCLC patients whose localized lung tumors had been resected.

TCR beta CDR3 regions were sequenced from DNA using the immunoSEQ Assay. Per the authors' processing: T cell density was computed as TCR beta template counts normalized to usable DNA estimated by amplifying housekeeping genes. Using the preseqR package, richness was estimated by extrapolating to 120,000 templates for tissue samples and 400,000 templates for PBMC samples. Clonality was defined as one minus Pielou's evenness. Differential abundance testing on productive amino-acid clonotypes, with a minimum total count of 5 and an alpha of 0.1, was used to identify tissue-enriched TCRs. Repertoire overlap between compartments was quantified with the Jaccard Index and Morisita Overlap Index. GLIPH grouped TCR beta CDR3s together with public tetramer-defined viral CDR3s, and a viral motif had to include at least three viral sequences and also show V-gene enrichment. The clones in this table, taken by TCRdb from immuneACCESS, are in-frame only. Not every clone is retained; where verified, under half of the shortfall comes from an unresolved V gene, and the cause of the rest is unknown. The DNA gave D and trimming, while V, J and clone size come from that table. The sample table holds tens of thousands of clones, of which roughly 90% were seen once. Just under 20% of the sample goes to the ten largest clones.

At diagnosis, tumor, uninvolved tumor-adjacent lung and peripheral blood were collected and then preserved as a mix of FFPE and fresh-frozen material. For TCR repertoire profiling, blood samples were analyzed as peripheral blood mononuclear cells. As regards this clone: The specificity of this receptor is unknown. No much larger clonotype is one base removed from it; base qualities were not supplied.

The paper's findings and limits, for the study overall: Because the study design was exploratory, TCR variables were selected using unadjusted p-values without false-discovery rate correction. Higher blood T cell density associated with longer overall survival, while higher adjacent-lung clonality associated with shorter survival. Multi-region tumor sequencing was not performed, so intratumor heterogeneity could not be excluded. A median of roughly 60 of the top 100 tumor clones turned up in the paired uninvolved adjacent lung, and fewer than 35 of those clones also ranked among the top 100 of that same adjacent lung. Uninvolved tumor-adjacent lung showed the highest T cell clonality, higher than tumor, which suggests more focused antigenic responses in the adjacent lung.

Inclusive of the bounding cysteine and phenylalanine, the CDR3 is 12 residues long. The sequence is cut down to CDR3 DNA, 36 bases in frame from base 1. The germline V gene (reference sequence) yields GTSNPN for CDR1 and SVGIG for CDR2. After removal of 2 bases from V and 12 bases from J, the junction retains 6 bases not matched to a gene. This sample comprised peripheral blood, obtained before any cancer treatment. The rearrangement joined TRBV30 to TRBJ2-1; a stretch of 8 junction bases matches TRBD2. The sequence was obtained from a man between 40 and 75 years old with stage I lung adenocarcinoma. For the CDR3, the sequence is CAWSRAGARQFF. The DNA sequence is TGTGCCTGGAGTCGAGCGGGAGCAAGGCAGTTCTTC.